The subject of this entry is one TCR beta chain. The entry originates in a study of blood T cell repertoires in COVID-19. Using immunoSEQ multiplex PCR, the repertoire was profiled, and TCRdb retains in-frame clones only, with some absent. Of 300,000 to 500,000 clones listed, over 75% were seen once; the top ten hold over 0.9%. The V segment lost 6 bases and the J segment 4 bases; nucleotides outside the gene matches: 12. The CDR3 is 15 amino acids. Germline assignment: CDR1 LGHNT and CDR2 FRNRAP. Material: PBMCs or T cells enriched from blood (not recorded which). The J gene is TRBJ2-7, the V gene TRBV12-5, with 7 bases identical to TRBD1. This receptor was obtained from a woman in her thirties with acute COVID-19. As DNA, the CDR3 is TGTGCTAGTGGCCAGATATACGGGACAGATTACGAGCAGTACTTC. It specifies CASGQIYGTDYEQYF.